This T cell receptor beta chain was recorded in a study of post-analysis software for immune sequencing data (dated by TCRdb to between 2014 and 2016). Turning to the overall study: Disease courses on record covered relapsing-remitting, secondary progressive and progressive-relapsing multiple sclerosis, though some patients had no subtype annotation. The patient repertoires were compared against around 11 previously published healthy control repertoires obtained from donors aged roughly 6 to 28 years. A subset of samples was prepared in parallel using single-end sample barcoding, then pooled and co-amplified after Illumina adapter ligation.

For this clonotype: No cognate antigen has been identified for it. There are no base qualities to consult, and no much larger clone falls within one base.

Points the paper makes about the study in general: The control group was slightly older than the multiple sclerosis patient group. Multiple sclerosis patients had significantly lower normalized Chao1 diversity than controls, a result that suggests substantial peripheral T-cell clonal expansion. Strong co-clustering of samples prepared in the same batch was shown by direct clustering with F measure, prompting a batch-effect correction. Significantly higher frequencies in patients than in controls were found for roughly five TRBV segments, including TRBV5-6, TRBV5-1 and TRBV20-1.

V was cut back by 2 bases and J by 1 base, leaving a gap of 10 bases between them. From cysteine to phenylalanine, the CDR3 is 15 amino acids long. CDR3 DNA is the only sequence kept; it has 45 bases, read in frame from the first base. The germline V gene (reference sequence) yields MNHNY for CDR1 and SVGAGI for CDR2. To demonstrate the VDJtools post-analysis software, TCR beta repertoires were profiled from the peripheral blood of more than 10 young patients with multiple sclerosis. The multiple sclerosis patients were children and adolescents between roughly 6 and 17 years of age. Libraries were prepared through PCR. For sequencing, an Illumina HiSeq 2500 was employed. Unique molecular identifiers were incorporated into TCR beta cDNA libraries to reduce PCR and sequencing biases. Roughly 0.5 million cDNA molecules were obtained per 1 to 10 million input T cells, so each molecule approximated one T cell. The patient libraries were prepared and sequenced with the same protocol used for the earlier healthy control dataset. Samples belonging to the same batch were prepared together, multiplexed and sequenced on a shared HiSeq lane. Turning to the authors' computational methods: Raw barcoded reads were processed with MIGEC, discarding single-read molecular identifier groups before consensus assembly and CDR3 extraction. Clonotype tables were post-analysed with VDJtools, normalizing diversity by down-sampling all datasets to the smallest sample size. In repertoire overlap clustering, CDR3 amino acid sequences, but not nucleotide sequences, were matched to correct batch-related cross-sample contamination. Starting from the raw public reads, TCRdb applied fastp trimming at Q25, assembled clones with MiXCR and retained in-frame beta chains. Each entry is one CDR3 protein sequence, shown with its most common DNA and genes. The V and J calls shown here were made by TCRdb, not taken from the authors' results. Present in this sample are roughly 650,000 distinct CDR3 sequences, 59% of which were seen just once. The top ten clonotypes cover about 11% of the sample.

The chain employs TRBV6-6 and TRBJ2-3, and possibly TRBD2, on 5 matching bases. Material for sequencing was blood. The TCR was taken from a girl aged 2 to 9 with multiple sclerosis. CDR3 loop: CASSYRRTGTDTQYF. Read as DNA, the sequence is TGTGCCAGCAGTTACAGGAGGACGGGCACAGATACGCAGTATTTT.